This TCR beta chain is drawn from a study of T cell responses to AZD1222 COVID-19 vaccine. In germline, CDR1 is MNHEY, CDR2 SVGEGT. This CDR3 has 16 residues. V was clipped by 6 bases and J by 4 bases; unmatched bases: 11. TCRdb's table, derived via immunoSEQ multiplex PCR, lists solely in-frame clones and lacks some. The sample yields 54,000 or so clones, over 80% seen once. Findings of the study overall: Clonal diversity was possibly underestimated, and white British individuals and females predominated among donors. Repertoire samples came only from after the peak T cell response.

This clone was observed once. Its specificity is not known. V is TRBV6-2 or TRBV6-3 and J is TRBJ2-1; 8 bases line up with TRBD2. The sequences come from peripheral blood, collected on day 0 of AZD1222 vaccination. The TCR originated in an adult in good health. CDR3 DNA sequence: TGTGCCAGCAGCTCCCCGGGACTAGAAGGTTACAATGAGCAGTTCTTC. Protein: CASSSPGLEGYNEQFF.